This T cell receptor (beta chain) was retrieved from a study of shared clonotypes between healthy human individuals. Study-wide results and limits: How much donors shared clonotypes was expected to be affected by sequencing depth.

As concerns this clone: What it binds is unknown.

As defined, naive CD8 cells were CD45RO-negative and positively selected for CCR7, with terminally differentiated effector memory CD45RA+ cells excluded. Per the study methods: Filtering of immunoSEQ junctional sequences could not match full-length read filtering. Generated by immunoSEQ multiplex PCR, the TCRdb table keeps only in-frame clones and is missing some. The V and J calls and clone size are taken from that table; D and trimming were inferred from the DNA. The sample consists of over 2,000,000 clones, 85% to 95% of them appearing once. The sequencing input was naive CD8+ T cells from PBMCs. This sequence originates from a man aged 18 to 30 in good health. Some clones in this sample may be carry-over from other donors' samples.

The CDR3 bases are TGCAGCGTTGATAACCCCGACTTTTCCGCTTACAATGAGCAGTTCTTC. This codes for CSVDNPDFSAYNEQFF. This rearrangement joins TRBV29-1 to TRBJ2-1, with unresolved D. Trimming cost V 3 bases and J 4 bases, with 19 bases left between them. In germline, CDR1 is SQVTM, CDR2 ANQGSEA. CDR3 length: 16 residues.